Shown below are 27 T cell receptor beta chains from a single sample sequenced in a study of tumor and adjacent non-tumor tissue in lung cancer listed by TCRdb under 2018. Bulk unsorted tissue served as the source for RNA extraction, and RNA quality was assessed using a NanoDrop ND-1000 and an Agilent 2100. The normal lung samples consisted of distant non-tumor tissue collected more than 3 cm from the tumor edge. Receptor libraries were prepared by multiplex PCR. The reads were generated on an Illumina HiSeq 2500. TCRbeta libraries were constructed through three rounds of nested PCR with primers (Table S4) according to protocols modified from ARM-PCR. TCRdb passed the public sequencing reads through fastp at Q25 and MiXCR, retaining productive beta sequences. Rows with a matching CDR3 protein are joined into one entry that keeps the most common DNA and genes. In this sample the table shows 80,000 to 100,000 distinct CDR3 sequences, 75% to 90% of which occur a single time. 30% of the sample goes to the ten largest clones.

The source material was distant non-tumor lung tissue. The receptors shown here come from a man between 60 and 75 years old with small cell lung cancer.

This clonotype was found many times. The J gene is TRBJ1-1, the V gene TRBV6-1; D unclear. The CDR3 is 13 residues long. Per the germline V gene, CDR1 is MNHNS and CDR2 is SASEGT. The germline V and J ends were trimmed by 7 bases and 0 bases, with 9 bases remaining between them. The CDR3 nucleotides are TGTGCCAGCATCCTGCAGGTGAACACTGAAGCTTTCTTT. Encoded protein: CASILQVNTEAFF.

This clonotype occurred a few times. The chain combines TRBV18 with TRBJ1-2; D possibly corresponds to TRBD1 (6 bases). In germline, CDR1 is KGHSH, CDR2 LQKENI. The CDR3 is 13 amino acids. Trimming shortened V by 4 bases and J by 4 bases, and 10 bases separated the two germline ends. DNA of the CDR3: TGTGCCAGCTCACAAGAGGGGGTCTATGGCTACACCTTC. Protein product: CASSQEGVYGYTF. Variable domain in full (rest from reference TRBV18 and TRBJ1-2): NAGVMQNPRHLVRRRGQEARLRCSPMKGHSHVYWYRQLPEEGLKFMVYLQKENIIDESGMPKERFSAEFPKEGPSILRIQQVVRGDSAAYFCASSQEGVYGYTFGSGTRLTVV.

The chain combines TRBV11-2 with TRBJ1-2; 7 bases agree with TRBD1. The length of the CDR3 is 13 residues. The germline V gene has CDR1 SGHAT and CDR2 FQNNGV. CDR3 amino acids: CVCDDRDNYGYTF. CDR3 sequence (DNA): TGTGTCTGCGACGACAGGGATAACTATGGCTACACCTTC.

This clonotype came up many times. The chain joins TRBV7-9 to TRBJ1-2, with 8 bases lining up with TRBD1. Per germline, CDR1 SEHNR and CDR2 FQNEAQ (reference sequence). The CDR3 covers 14 residues. After removal of 5 bases from V and 3 bases from J, the junction contained 5 bases not matched to a gene. The CDR3 coding sequence is TGTGCCAGCAGCCCCCAGGGGGCGGACTATGGCTACACCTTC. As protein: CASSPQGADYGYTF.

To note about this clonotype: The junction departs from the called germline gene at one end, perhaps through a read error. The chain carries TRBV6-1 and TRBJ1-4; no reliable D call. The CDR3 has 15 residues. The germline gives CDR1 MNHNS, CDR2 SASEGT. As DNA, the CDR3 is TGTGCCAGCAGTGATATGACGGGAGGTGGTGAAAAACAGTTTTTT. Its protein product is CASSDMTGGGEKQFF.

For this clonotype: As the CDR3 is not closed by the conserved phenylalanine or tryptophan, this likely results from a read error. The DNA is omitted, as the CDR3 cannot be located on it reliably, and the CDR3 follows TCRdb's listing. The rearrangement links TRBV6-1 to TRBJ2-7; TRBD1 reflects the table's D call only, with no check against the DNA. Looked up from germline, CDR1 is MNHNS and CDR2 is SASEGT. The CDR3 comprises 15 residues, both ends counted. The CDR3 sequence is CASSTGASSSYEQYY.

In regard to this clonotype: The germline gene is not matched at one end of the junction; a read error may be the cause. The chain recombines TRBV11-2 with TRBJ2-3, with 9 bases fitting TRBD2. Germline values: CDR1 SGHAT, CDR2 FQNNGV. This CDR3 region has 14 residues. CDR3 amino acids: CASSLVAGVHTQYF. The CDR3 bases are TGTGCTAGCAGCCTAGTAGCGGGGGTACATACGCAGTATTTT.

Worth noting for this clonotype: In this CDR3 the conserved last residue, phenylalanine or tryptophan, is missing, so a read error is likely. This chain joins TRBV4-1 and TRBJ1-5; possible D gene TRBD1, 6 bases. V was shortened by 7 bases and J by 6 bases, with 13 bases between the two germline ends. CDR3 length equals 13 residues. Per the germline V gene, CDR1 is MGHRA and CDR2 is YSYEKL. In DNA, the CDR3 is TGCGCCAGCAACCAGGGGATGTCTCAGCCCCAGCATCGT. This sequence encodes CASNQGMSQPQHR.

Worth noting for this clonotype: It is likely a read error, because the conserved phenylalanine at the end of the CDR3 is missing. CDR3 in amino acids: CATGTSGEGTDTQYY. CDR3 sequence (DNA): TGTGCCACCGGGACTAGCGGGGAGGGGACAGATACACAGTATTAT. V gene TRBV24-1 combines with J gene TRBJ2-3; TRBD2 matches 13 bases. The CDR3 has 15 residues. The germline V gene encodes CDR1 KGHDR and CDR2 SFDVKD.

To note about this clonotype: Relative to the germline gene, one junction end is altered; a read error may explain this. The chain employs TRBV5-6 and TRBJ2-1; possible D gene TRBD2, 5 bases. The CDR3 is 12 amino acids. The germline V gene encodes CDR1 SGHDT and CDR2 YYEEEE. DNA of the CDR3: TGTGCCGGCAGCTTGTTCATCGGGAAGCAGTTCTTC. Translation: CAGSLFIGKQFF.

A single count supports this clonotype. A much larger clone sits a single nucleotide away, making a read error possible. V and J are TRBV28 and TRBJ2-7; D is uncertain. CDR1 and CDR2 (germline): MDHEN, SYDVKM. The CDR3 sequence is 14 residues long. The CDR3 loop is CANSLFSRLYEQYV. Written as DNA, the CDR3 is TGTGCCAACAGTTTATTTTCCAGACTCTACGAGCAGTACGTC.

Comments on this clonotype: One base away lies a much larger clone, so this may be a sequencing read error. This chain links TRBV20-1 with TRBJ2-1; 7 nucleotides line up with TRBD1. Germline loops: CDR1 DFQATT, CDR2 SNEGSKA (reference sequence). This CDR3 is 16 amino acids long. The DNA for the CDR3 is TGCATTGCTAGAGGTCAGACAGGGTTGGGCTACAATGAGCAGTTCTTC. Translation gives CIARGQTGLGYNEQFF.

Remarks on this clonotype: An end of the junction does not agree with germline; a read error may underlie this. The chain carries TRBV4-2 and TRBJ1-1, with unresolved D. This CDR3 is built from 14 residues. The germline gives CDR1 LGHNA, CDR2 YNFKEQ. In nucleotides, the CDR3 is TGTGTCAGCAGTCAAGATTGGGGTTGGACTGAAGCTTTCTTT. Residues: CVSSQDWGWTEAFF.

About this clonotype itself: Germline and junction disagree at one end, which may indicate a read error. The rearrangement links TRBV12-3 or TRBV12-4 to TRBJ2-5, with 7 bases fitting TRBD1. The CDR3 covers 15 residues. DNA for the CDR3: TGCGCCAGCAGTGACGGACAGGAGGCGATGGAGACCCAGTACTTC. This codes for CASSDGQEAMETQYF.

For this clonotype: Because the CDR3 is missing its conserved closing phenylalanine or tryptophan, this is likely a read error. The chain recombines TRBV11-1 with TRBJ2-1; no firm D call. Germline V gene lookup returns CDR1 SGHAT and CDR2 FQDESV (reference sequence). CDR3 length: 15 residues. Trimming stripped 3 bases from V and 2 bases from J, with 11 bases between. In nucleotides, the CDR3 is TGTGCCAGCAGCTTTGAGAGGATGACCTACAATGAGCAGTTCTCC. Translation: CASSFERMTYNEQFS.

As concerns this clonotype: Mismatch with germline at one junction end may stem from a read error. The chain has TRBV11-2 and TRBJ2-1; TRBD1 might be the D (5 bases). Germline V CDR1 and CDR2: SGHAT, FQNNGV. This CDR3 spans 14 amino acids. Here the CDR3 reads CASHKGQGDNQQFF. The CDR3 DNA reads as TGTGCCAGCCACAAGGGGCAGGGCGACAATCAGCAGTTCTTC. The whole variable domain, remainder taken from reference TRBV11-2 and TRBJ2-1, is EAGVAQSPRYKIIEKRQSVAFWCNPISGHATLYWYQQILGQGPKLLIQFQNNGVVDDSQLPKDRFSAERLKGVDSTLKIQPAKLEDSAVYLCASHKGQGDNQQFFGPGTRLTVL.

Turning to this clonotype: One end of the junction is discordant with germline, which a read error may explain. The rearrangement links TRBV30 to TRBJ2-3, with 8 bases lining up with TRBD2. Germline CDR1 reads GTSNPN; CDR2 reads SVGIG (reference sequence). The CDR3 has 14 residues. Here the CDR3 reads CAWRESGGIDTQYF. The CDR3 DNA is TGTGCGTGGAGGGAAAGCGGGGGCATAGATACGCAGTATTTT. Full variable domain (outside the CDR3, taken from reference TRBV30 and TRBJ2-3): SQTIHQWPATLVQPVGSPLSLECTVEGTSNPNLYWYRQAAGRGLQLLFYSVGIGQISSEVPQNLSASRPQDRQFILSSKKLLLSDSGFYLCAWRESGGIDTQYFGPGTRLTVL.

This rearrangement joins TRBV4-1 to TRBJ2-7; D is ambiguous. The CDR3 loop spans 15 amino acids. V lost 1 base and J lost 3, with 13 bases in between. Germline loops: CDR1 MGHRA, CDR2 YSYEKL. CDR3 bases: TGCGCCAGCAGCCAAGGGGGATCCCTGGGCTACGAGCAGTACTTC. Encoded protein: CASSQGGSLGYEQYF.

Remarks on this clonotype: The junction does not match germline at one end; this may be a read error. The V and J genes are TRBV12-3 or TRBV12-4 and TRBJ2-7, with 14 bases identical to TRBD2. This CDR3 has 15 residues. This CDR3 is CASSPGLAGEYEQDF. The DNA for the CDR3 is TGTGCCAGCAGTCCGGGACTAGCGGGAGAATACGAGCAGGACTTC.

This rearrangement joins TRBV29-1 to TRBJ2-7; D is possibly TRBD2 (6 bases). V gave up 6 bases and J gave up 9 bases, with 18 bases separating them. The CDR3 runs to 12 residues. CDR1 SQVTM and CDR2 ANQGSEA come from the germline V gene. CDR3 DNA: TGCAGCGTACGGGCCGGGGGAAACGGGCAGTACGTC. Protein sequence: CSVRAGGNGQYV.

The chain recombines TRBV12-3 or TRBV12-4 with TRBJ2-2; D is possibly TRBD2 (5 bases). The CDR3 sequence is 15 residues long. V lost 4 bases, J lost 7 bases, and 16 bases lay in between. Here the CDR3 reads CASSSLSGLDGELFF. The CDR3 DNA reads TGTGCCAGCAGTTCACTAAGCGGCTTGGACGGGGAGCTGTTTTTT.

Points on this clonotype: This may stem from a read error, because a much larger clone lies one nucleotide away. This chain connects TRBV30 to TRBJ1-2, with 9 nucleotides matching TRBD1. Germline assignment: CDR1 GTSNPN and CDR2 SVGIG (reference sequence). There are 14 residues in the CDR3. CDR3 sequence (DNA): TGTGCCAGGAGTAGAGGGACAGGGCTTAGTAGATTTCCCTTC. Translated, it gives CARSRGTGLSRFPF.

Points on this clonotype: One end of the junction does not line up with germline, which may come from a read error. The chain uses TRBV4-2 and TRBJ2-5, with 7 nucleotides matching TRBD2. There are 18 residues in the CDR3. Germline CDR1 and CDR2: LGHNA and YNFKEQ. CDR3 DNA sequence: TGTGCAAGCAGCCAAGCCCGCGGGAGTAACTTTGGGGGGGAGACCCAGTACTTC. Its protein product is CASSQARGSNFGGETQYF.

This clonotype has a count of ten or more. This chain links TRBV25-1 with TRBJ2-7; weak D call: TRBD2 (7 bases). This CDR3 has 14 amino acids. V dropped 4 bases and J dropped 5 bases, with 15 bases sitting between them. The V gene's germline CDR1 is MGHDK and CDR2 SYGVNS. The CDR3 is CASSVVGGPNEQYV. The CDR3 DNA follows: TGTGCCAGCAGTGTAGTGGGGGGGCCGAACGAGCAGTACGTC.

V gene TRBV20-1 combines with J gene TRBJ1-4; D is unresolved. V lost 0 bases to trimming and J lost 6 bases, with 17 bases between them. In germline, CDR1 is DFQATT, CDR2 SNEGSKA (reference sequence). The CDR3 is made up of 16 amino acids. The CDR3 loop reads CSARDLGLATDEKLFF. As DNA, the CDR3 is TGCAGTGCTAGAGATCTCGGGCTTGCTACAGATGAAAAACTGTTTTTT.

The V call is TRBV2, the J call TRBJ2-2, with D uncertain. V was shortened by 8 bases and J by 2 bases, with 9 bases between the two germline ends. CDR1 is SNHLY, CDR2 FYNNEI, per germline. The CDR3 runs 13 residues. In nucleotides, the CDR3 is TGTGCCAGCGGGGTTTTTAACACCGGGGAGCTGTTTTTT. Translated, it gives CASGVFNTGELFF.

The CDR3 nucleotides are TGCAGCGTTGGAGGGAATAGCGGGAGCCACGAGCAGTACTTC. This gives the protein CSVGGNSGSHEQYF. The rearrangement links TRBV29-1 to TRBJ2-7; 9 bases map to TRBD2. The CDR3 is 14 residues long. Per germline, CDR1 SQVTM and CDR2 ANQGSEA. V gave up 4 bases and J gave up 5 bases; unmatched junction bases: 9.